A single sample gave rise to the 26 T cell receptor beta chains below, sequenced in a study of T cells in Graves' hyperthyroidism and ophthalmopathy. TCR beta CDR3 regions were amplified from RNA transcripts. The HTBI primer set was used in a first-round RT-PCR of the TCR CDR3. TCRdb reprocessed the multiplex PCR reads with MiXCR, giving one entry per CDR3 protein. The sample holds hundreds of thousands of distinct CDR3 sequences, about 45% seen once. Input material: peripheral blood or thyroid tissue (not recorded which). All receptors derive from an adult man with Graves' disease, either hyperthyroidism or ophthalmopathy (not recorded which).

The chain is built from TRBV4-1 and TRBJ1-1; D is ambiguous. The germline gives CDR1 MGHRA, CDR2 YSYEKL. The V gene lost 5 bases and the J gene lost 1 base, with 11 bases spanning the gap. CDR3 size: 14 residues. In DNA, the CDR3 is TGCGCCAGCAGCTACGATGCGGAGAACACTGAAGCTTTCTTT. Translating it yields CASSYDAENTEAFF.

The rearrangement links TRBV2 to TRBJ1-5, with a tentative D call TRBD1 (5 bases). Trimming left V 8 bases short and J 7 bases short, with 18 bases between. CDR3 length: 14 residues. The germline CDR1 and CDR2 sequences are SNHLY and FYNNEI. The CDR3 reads CASVVGTGEQPQHF. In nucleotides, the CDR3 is TGTGCCAGCGTGGTTGGGACGGGGGAGCAGCCCCAGCATTTT.

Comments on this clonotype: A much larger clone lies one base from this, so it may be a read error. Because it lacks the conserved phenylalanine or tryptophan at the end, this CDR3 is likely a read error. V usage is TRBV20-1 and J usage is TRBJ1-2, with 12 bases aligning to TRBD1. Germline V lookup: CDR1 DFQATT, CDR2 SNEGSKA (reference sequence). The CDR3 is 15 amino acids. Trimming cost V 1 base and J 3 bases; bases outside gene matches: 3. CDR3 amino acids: CSARARDRGHYGYTS. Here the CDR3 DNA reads TGCAGTGCTAGAGCTAGGGACAGGGGGCACTATGGCTACACCTCC.

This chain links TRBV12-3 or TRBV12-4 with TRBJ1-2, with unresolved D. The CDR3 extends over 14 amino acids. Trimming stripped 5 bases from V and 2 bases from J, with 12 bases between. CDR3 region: CASSPERINYGYTF. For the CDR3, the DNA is TGTGCCAGCAGTCCCGAGCGAATAAACTATGGCTACACCTTC.

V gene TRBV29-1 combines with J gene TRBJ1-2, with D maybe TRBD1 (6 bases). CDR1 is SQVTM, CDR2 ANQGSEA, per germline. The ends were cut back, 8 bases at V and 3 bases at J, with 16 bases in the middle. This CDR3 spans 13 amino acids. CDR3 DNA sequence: TGCAGCTTGGATACAGGGTCTTACTATGGCTACACCTTC. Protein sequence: CSLDTGSYYGYTF.

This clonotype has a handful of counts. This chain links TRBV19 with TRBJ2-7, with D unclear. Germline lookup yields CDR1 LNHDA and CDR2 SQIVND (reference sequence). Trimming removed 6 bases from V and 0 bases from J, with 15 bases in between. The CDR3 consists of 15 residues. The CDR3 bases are TGTGCCAGTAGCATCACAATCCGTAGCTCCTACGAGCAGTACTTC. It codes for CASSITIRSSYEQYF.

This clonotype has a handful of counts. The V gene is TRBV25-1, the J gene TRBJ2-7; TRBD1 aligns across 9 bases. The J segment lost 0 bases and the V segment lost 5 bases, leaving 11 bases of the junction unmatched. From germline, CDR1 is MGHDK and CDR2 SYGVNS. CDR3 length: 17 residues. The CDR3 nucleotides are TGTGCCAGCAGTCCTATGGGGACAGGGCTTAGCTCCTACGAGCAGTACTTC. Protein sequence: CASSPMGTGLSSYEQYF.

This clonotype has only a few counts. The CDR3 loop reads CASSQPGTSNSPLHF. The CDR3 coding sequence is TGCGCCAGCAGCCAACCGGGGACGTCCAATTCACCCCTCCACTTT. V usage is TRBV4-1 and J usage is TRBJ1-6; maybe TRBD1 (5 bases). CDR1 and CDR2 from the germline V gene are MGHRA and YSYEKL. V shed 2 bases and J shed 7 bases, with 12 bases lying between them. The length of the CDR3 is 15 residues.

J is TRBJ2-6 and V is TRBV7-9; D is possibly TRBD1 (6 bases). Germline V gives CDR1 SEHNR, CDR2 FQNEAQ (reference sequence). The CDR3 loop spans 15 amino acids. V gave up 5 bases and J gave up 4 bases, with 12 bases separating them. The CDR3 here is CASSQGTTGANVLTF. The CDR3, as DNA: TGTGCCAGCAGCCAAGGGACAACGGGGGCCAACGTCCTGACTTTC.

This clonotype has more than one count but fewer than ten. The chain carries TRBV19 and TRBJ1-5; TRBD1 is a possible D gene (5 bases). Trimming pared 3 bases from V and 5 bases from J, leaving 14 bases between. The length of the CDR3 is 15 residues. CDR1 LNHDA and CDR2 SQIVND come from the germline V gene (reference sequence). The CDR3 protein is CASSIGRAPDQPQHF. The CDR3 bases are TGTGCCAGTAGTATCGGCAGGGCCCCGGATCAGCCCCAGCATTTT.

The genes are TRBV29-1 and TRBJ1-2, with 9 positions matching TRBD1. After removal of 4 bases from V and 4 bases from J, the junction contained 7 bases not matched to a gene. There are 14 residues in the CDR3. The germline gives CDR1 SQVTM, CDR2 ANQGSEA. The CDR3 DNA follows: TGCAGCGTTGTAGACAGGGGGGATTCCTATGGCTACACCTTC. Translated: CSVVDRGDSYGYTF. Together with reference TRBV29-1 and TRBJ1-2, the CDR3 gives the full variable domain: SAVISQKPSRDICQRGTSLTIQCQVDSQVTMMFWYRQQPGQSLTLIATANQGSEATYESGFVIDKFPISRPNLTFSTLTVSNMSPEDSSIYLCSVVDRGDSYGYTFGSGTRLTVV.

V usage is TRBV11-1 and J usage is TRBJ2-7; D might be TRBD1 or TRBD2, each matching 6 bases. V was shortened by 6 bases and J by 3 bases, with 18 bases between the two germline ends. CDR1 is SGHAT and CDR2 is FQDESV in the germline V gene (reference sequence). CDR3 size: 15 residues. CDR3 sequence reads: CASSSVKGGIYEQYF. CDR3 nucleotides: TGTGCCAGCAGTAGCGTGAAGGGGGGAATCTACGAGCAGTACTTC.

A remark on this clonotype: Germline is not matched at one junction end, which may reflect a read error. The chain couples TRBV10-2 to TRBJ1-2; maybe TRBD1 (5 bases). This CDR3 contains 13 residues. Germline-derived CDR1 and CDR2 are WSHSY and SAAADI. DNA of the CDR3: TGCGCCATCCAGACAGCGGGTGACTATGACTACACCTTC. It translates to CAIQTAGDYDYTF.

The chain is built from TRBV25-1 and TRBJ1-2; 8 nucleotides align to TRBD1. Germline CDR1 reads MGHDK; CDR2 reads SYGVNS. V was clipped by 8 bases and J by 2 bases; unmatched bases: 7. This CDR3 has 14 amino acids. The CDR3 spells CASVMTGENYGYTF. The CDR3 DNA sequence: TGTGCCAGCGTGATGACAGGGGAAAACTATGGCTACACCTTC.

CDR3 loop: CSVVRDTTNYGYTF. The CDR3 DNA is TGCAGCGTTGTTCGGGACACCACTAACTATGGCTACACCTTC. This rearrangement joins TRBV29-1 to TRBJ1-2; possibly TRBD1 for D (6 bases). Trimming left V 4 bases short and J 0 bases short, with 12 bases between. Germline CDR1 is SQVTM and CDR2 is ANQGSEA. This CDR3 has 14 amino acids.

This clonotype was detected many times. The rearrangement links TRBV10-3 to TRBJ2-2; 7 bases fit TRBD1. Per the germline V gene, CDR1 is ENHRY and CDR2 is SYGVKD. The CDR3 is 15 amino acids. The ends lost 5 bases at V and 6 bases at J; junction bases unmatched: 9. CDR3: CAISTGTERPGELFF. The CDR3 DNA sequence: TGTGCCATCAGTACCGGGACAGAACGACCCGGGGAGCTGTTTTTT.

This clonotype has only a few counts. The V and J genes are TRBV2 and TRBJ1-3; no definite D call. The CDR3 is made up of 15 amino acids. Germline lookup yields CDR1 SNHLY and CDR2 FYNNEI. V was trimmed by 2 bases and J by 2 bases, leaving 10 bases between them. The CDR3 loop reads CASSERTETGNTIYF. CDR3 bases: TGTGCCAGCAGTGAAAGGACGGAGACTGGAAACACCATATATTTT.

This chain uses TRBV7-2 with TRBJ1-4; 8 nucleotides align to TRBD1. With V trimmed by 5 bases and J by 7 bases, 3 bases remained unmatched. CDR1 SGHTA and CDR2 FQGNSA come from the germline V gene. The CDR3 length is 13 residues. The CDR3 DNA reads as TGTGCCAGCAGCCGGGACAGGAGTGAAAAACTGTTTTTT. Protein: CASSRDRSEKLFF.

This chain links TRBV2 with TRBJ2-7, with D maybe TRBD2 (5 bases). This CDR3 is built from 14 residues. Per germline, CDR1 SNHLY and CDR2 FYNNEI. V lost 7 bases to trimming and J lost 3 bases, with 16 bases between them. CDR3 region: CASMSRGHSYEQYF. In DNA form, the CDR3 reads TGTGCCAGCATGTCGAGAGGGCATAGCTACGAGCAGTACTTC.

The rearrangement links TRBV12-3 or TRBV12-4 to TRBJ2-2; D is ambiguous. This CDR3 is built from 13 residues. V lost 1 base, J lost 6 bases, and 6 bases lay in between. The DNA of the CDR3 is TGTGCCAGCAGTTTAGGGTCCCCCGGGGAGCTGTTTTTT. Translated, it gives CASSLGSPGELFF.

For the CDR3, the DNA is TGTGCCAGCAGCAAAAGTAGGACAGGCTTCGGCTCTGGAAACACCATATATTTT. Encoded protein: CASSKSRTGFGSGNTIYF. The chain combines TRBV6-6 with TRBJ1-3, with 7 bases fitting TRBD1. Germline CDR1 is MNHNY and CDR2 is SVGAGI (reference sequence). V was clipped by 6 bases and J by 0 bases; unmatched bases: 14. The CDR3 is 18 residues long.

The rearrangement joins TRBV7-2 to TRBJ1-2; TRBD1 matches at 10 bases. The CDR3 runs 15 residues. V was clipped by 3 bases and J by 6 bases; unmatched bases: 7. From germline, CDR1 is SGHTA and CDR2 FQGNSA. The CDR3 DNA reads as TGTGCCAGCAGCTTCCCTTCCGGGACAGGGGATGGCTACACCTTC. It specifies CASSFPSGTGDGYTF.

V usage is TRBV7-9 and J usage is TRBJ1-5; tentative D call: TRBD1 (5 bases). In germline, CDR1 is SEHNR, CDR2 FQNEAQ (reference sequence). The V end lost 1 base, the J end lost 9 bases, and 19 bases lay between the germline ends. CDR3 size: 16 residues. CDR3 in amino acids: CASSLVGVGVLLPQHF. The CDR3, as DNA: TGTGCCAGCAGCTTAGTGGGTGTAGGGGTTCTCTTGCCCCAGCATTTT.

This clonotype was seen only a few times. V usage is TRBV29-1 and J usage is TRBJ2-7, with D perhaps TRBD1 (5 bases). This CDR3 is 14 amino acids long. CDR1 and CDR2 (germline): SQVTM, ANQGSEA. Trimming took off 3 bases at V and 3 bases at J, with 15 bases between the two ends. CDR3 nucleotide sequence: TGCAGCGTTGATGTGTTGGGGCAGGGCTACGAGCAGTACTTC. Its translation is CSVDVLGQGYEQYF.

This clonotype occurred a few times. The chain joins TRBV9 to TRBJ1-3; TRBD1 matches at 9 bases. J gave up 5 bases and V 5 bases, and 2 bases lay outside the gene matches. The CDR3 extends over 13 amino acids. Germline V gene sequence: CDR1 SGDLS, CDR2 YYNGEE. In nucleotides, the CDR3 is TGTGCCAGCAGAGACAGGGGGAGAAACACCATATATTTT. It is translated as CASRDRGRNTIYF.

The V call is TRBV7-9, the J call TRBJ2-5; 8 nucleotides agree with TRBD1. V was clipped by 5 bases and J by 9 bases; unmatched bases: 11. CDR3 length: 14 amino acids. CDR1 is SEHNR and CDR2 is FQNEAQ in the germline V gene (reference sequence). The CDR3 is CASSERQGRFAQYF. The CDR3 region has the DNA TGTGCCAGCAGCGAGCGACAGGGGCGGTTTGCCCAGTACTTC.